This entry lists 14 T cell receptor beta chains sequenced from one sample in a study of graft-versus-host responses after intestinal transplantation. The protocol was immunoSEQ multiplex PCR, while the TCRdb copy is restricted to in-frame clones and leaves out a portion. Found here are about 97,000 clones, about 93% of them singletons; the top ten hold more than 15%. This specimen was PBMCs, taken about 450 days after intestinal transplant. These TCRs come from a human patient who received an intestinal transplant, so some T cells may come from the graft donor.

The sample holds one count of this clone. The chain recombines TRBV7-3 with TRBJ2-2, with 8 bases that match TRBD1. The CDR3 consists of 16 residues. With 1 base clipped from V and 4 bases from J, the junction kept 5 bases outside the gene matches. Germline loops: CDR1 SGHTA, CDR2 FQGTGA. The CDR3: CASSLNQGAGTGELFF. CDR3 sequence (DNA): TGTGCCAGCAGCTTAAACCAGGGGGCGGGCACCGGGGAGCTGTTTTTT.

The chain combines TRBV4-2 with TRBJ1-2; weak D call: TRBD1 (6 bases). The CDR3 runs to 19 residues. From germline, CDR1 is LGHNA and CDR2 YNFKEQ. V dropped 2 bases and J dropped 4 bases, with 26 bases sitting between them. The CDR3 region is CASSQRPVWGAVESYGYTF. As DNA, the CDR3 is TGTGCCAGCAGCCAACGCCCAGTATGGGGGGCAGTCGAGTCCTATGGCTACACCTTC.

The chain couples TRBV5-6 to TRBJ2-5, with unresolved D. Germline CDR1 reads SGHDT; CDR2 reads YYEEEE. Trimming took 1 base from V and 5 from J, leaving 6 bases between them. The CDR3 runs to 12 residues. The CDR3 sequence is CASSLFGETQYF. The CDR3, as DNA: TGTGCCAGCAGCTTGTTCGGGGAGACCCAGTACTTC. Full variable domain (remainder filled in from reference TRBV5-6 and TRBJ2-5): DAGVTQSPTHLIKTRGQQVTLRCSPKSGHDTVSWYQQALGQGPQFIFQYYEEEERQRGNFPDRFSGHQFPNYSSELNVNALLLGDSALYLCASSLFGETQYFGPGTRLLVL.

The chain recombines TRBV5-1 with TRBJ2-7; D tentatively fits TRBD1 or TRBD2 (5 bases each). CDR1 is SGHRS, CDR2 YFSETQ, per germline. V was trimmed by 4 bases and J by 3 bases, leaving 14 bases between them. This CDR3 is 14 amino acids long. In nucleotides, the CDR3 is TGCGCCAGCAGCCCCGGGGCGGCGAACTACGAGCAGTACTTC. Translation: CASSPGAANYEQYF.

This chain connects TRBV6-1 to TRBJ1-5; D may be TRBD1 (6 bases). The germline V gene encodes CDR1 MNHNS and CDR2 SASEGT. V lost 6 bases and J 0 bases, leaving 9 bases between the germline ends. The CDR3 extends over 14 amino acids. DNA of the CDR3: TGTGCCAGCAGGTACAGGGATAGCAATCAGCCCCAGCATTTT. It yields the protein CASRYRDSNQPQHF.

This clone was found once. The gene calls are TRBV5-6 and TRBJ1-2, with D perhaps TRBD1 (5 bases). CDR1 is SGHDT, CDR2 YYEEEE, per germline. V dropped 0 bases and J dropped 4 bases, with 13 bases sitting between them. This CDR3 spans 15 amino acids. The CDR3 is CASSLESGTLYGYTF. CDR3 coding DNA: TGTGCCAGCAGCTTGGAATCAGGGACCCTCTATGGCTACACCTTC.

The V gene is TRBV12-5, the J gene TRBJ1-6; D gene unclear. Germline CDR1 reads LGHNT; CDR2 reads FRNRAP. The CDR3 length is 14 residues. With 7 bases removed from V and 10 bases from J, the gap between germline ends came to 17 bases. CDR3 sequence reads: CASAPPFGQSPLHF. DNA of the CDR3: TGTGCTAGTGCTCCGCCGTTCGGCCAATCACCCCTCCACTTT.

The V gene is TRBV6-5, the J gene TRBJ1-1, with D maybe TRBD1 (5 bases). The CDR3 sequence is 13 residues long. Per the germline V gene, CDR1 is MNHEY and CDR2 is SVGAGI. Trimming shortened V by 6 bases and J by 3 bases, and 11 bases separated the two germline ends. As DNA, the CDR3 is TGTGCCAGCAGCAACCGGGACTACACTGAAGCTTTCTTT. It translates to CASSNRDYTEAFF.

The chain recombines TRBV7-8 with TRBJ1-5, with 9 bases fitting TRBD1. Trimming took 1 base from V and 6 from J; bases not matched to a gene: 7. CDR1 SGHVS and CDR2 FQNEAQ come from the germline V gene. The CDR3 contains 16 residues. For the CDR3, the DNA is TGTGCCAGCAGCTTAGAGGTGGGACAGGGCGGTCAGCCCCAGCATTTT. Protein: CASSLEVGQGGQPQHF.

This chain connects TRBV7-6 to TRBJ2-7; 7 bases align to TRBD2. Trimming removed 5 bases from V and 0 bases from J; junction bases left unmatched: 16. The CDR3 totals 18 residues. Germline values: CDR1 SGHVS, CDR2 FNYEAQ. CDR3 in amino acids: CASSLWPSGAPSSYEQYF. CDR3 nucleotides: TGTGCCAGCAGCCTGTGGCCTAGCGGAGCTCCGAGCTCCTACGAGCAGTACTTC.

The CDR3 nucleotides read TGTGCCAGCAGCTTAACCCCGGGACTAGCGGGGACCTACAATGAGCAGTTCTTC. Its translation is CASSLTPGLAGTYNEQFF. The rearrangement links TRBV11-2 to TRBJ2-1; 13 positions match TRBD2. With 2 bases clipped from V and 2 bases from J, the junction kept 6 bases outside the gene matches. Germline CDR1 SGHAT, CDR2 FQNNGV. The CDR3 is 18 amino acids.

The J gene is TRBJ2-4, the V gene TRBV6-5; 10 bases map to TRBD1. CDR1 and CDR2 from the germline V gene are MNHEY and SVGAGI. The trim removed 4 bases at V and 1 base at J, leaving 4 bases unmatched. The CDR3 sequence is 16 residues long. CDR3 sequence (DNA): TGTGCCAGCAGTTTAGGGACAGGGGCGGCCAAAAACATTCAGTACTTC. Residues: CASSLGTGAAKNIQYF.

The chain employs TRBV6-4 and TRBJ2-6; 12 bases agree with TRBD1. V was pared by 3 bases and J by 3 bases, with 6 bases of the junction left unmatched. CDR1 MRHNA and CDR2 SNTAGT come from the germline V gene. The CDR3 totals 18 residues. The CDR3 nucleotides read TGTGCCAGCAGTGATCCGGGACAGGGGGCGATTGGGGCCAACGTCCTGACTTTC. It encodes CASSDPGQGAIGANVLTF.

The chain carries TRBV6-1 and TRBJ1-5; D is undetermined. This CDR3 has 15 amino acids. V lost 2 bases, J lost 0 bases, and 8 bases lay in between. CDR1 and CDR2 from the germline V gene are MNHNS and SASEGT. The DNA for the CDR3 is TGTGCCAGCAGTGAAAGAGGGTATAGCAATCAGCCCCAGCATTTT. Residues: CASSERGYSNQPQHF.